Below are 21 T cell receptor beta chains sequenced from a single sample in a study of blood T cells in healthy people across ages. The use of a sample-barcoded 5' primer and a J-beta primer mix characterized a second PCR of about 6 to 12 cycles. TCRdb itself ran the 5' RACE reads through MiXCR, one entry per CDR3 protein. Here the sample spans approximately 1,000,000 distinct CDR3 sequences, 35% to 40% being singletons. Sequencing was carried out using blood. The receptors derive from a man between 18 and 35 years old in good health.

This clonotype was found a few times. The chain joins TRBV10-3 to TRBJ2-1, with TRBD1 as a possible D gene (5 bases). The length of the CDR3 is 13 residues. Looked up from germline, CDR1 is ENHRY and CDR2 is SYGVKD. V dropped 6 bases and J dropped 4 bases, with 10 bases sitting between them. The CDR3 DNA reads as TGTGCCATCAGACAGGCCCCGTACAATGAGCAGTTCTTC. This codes for CAIRQAPYNEQFF.

The V and J genes are TRBV6-2 or TRBV6-3 and TRBJ1-1, with no clear D. This CDR3 comprises 12 residues. V was cut by 6 bases and J by 8 bases, with 13 bases left in between. CDR1 and CDR2 from the germline V gene are MNHEY and SVGEGT. CDR3 sequence: CASSTPRAEAFF. Written as DNA, the CDR3 is TGTGCCAGCAGCACGCCCCGGGCGGAAGCTTTCTTT.

The chain has TRBV29-1 and TRBJ1-1; possibly TRBD1 for D (5 bases). Germline CDR1 is SQVTM and CDR2 is ANQGSEA. The germline V and J ends were trimmed by 7 bases and 7 bases, with 13 bases remaining between them. This CDR3 has 11 amino acids. The CDR3 spells CSGTAGNEAFF. As DNA, the CDR3 is TGCAGCGGGACTGCAGGGAATGAAGCTTTCTTT.

The J gene is TRBJ2-2, the V gene TRBV29-1; possibly TRBD1 for D (5 bases). CDR3 length equals 12 residues. Trimming pared 4 bases from V and 4 bases from J, leaving 7 bases between. Germline V gene data show CDR1 as SQVTM and CDR2 as ANQGSEA. CDR3 nucleotides: TGCAGCGTTGGACAGAGCACCGGGGAGCTGTTTTTT. Residues: CSVGQSTGELFF.

V is TRBV5-1 and J is TRBJ2-1; no firm D call. The CDR3 is 14 amino acids. Trimming took 4 bases from V and 5 from J, leaving 13 bases between them. CDR1 is SGHRS, CDR2 YFSETQ, per germline. The CDR3 nucleotides read TGCGCCAGCAGCCCCTTGGACGGAAACAATGAGCAGTTCTTC. Amino acids: CASSPLDGNNEQFF.

The chain joins TRBV7-2 to TRBJ2-7; 7 nucleotides agree with TRBD1. V lost 7 bases and J lost 2; bases outside the gene matches: 11. The CDR3 consists of 15 residues. CDR1 SGHTA and CDR2 FQGNSA come from the germline V gene. The CDR3 bases are TGTGCCAGCACCCCCTCACAGGGGACGACCTACGAGCAGTACTTC. Translation gives CASTPSQGTTYEQYF.

The CDR3 here is CASSLEYSTNTEAFF. DNA for the CDR3: TGTGCCAGCAGCTTAGAGTACAGTACGAACACTGAAGCTTTCTTT. J is TRBJ1-1 and V is TRBV7-2, with no clear D. This CDR3 has 15 residues. Germline V CDR1 and CDR2: SGHTA, FQGNSA. The ends were cut back, 1 base at V and 1 base at J, with 10 bases in the middle.

This clonotype was counted ten times or more. The chain joins TRBV7-9 to TRBJ2-5, with no clear D. V was trimmed by 6 bases and J by 5 bases, leaving 10 bases between them. CDR1 is SEHNR, CDR2 FQNEAQ, per germline (reference sequence). The CDR3 totals 12 residues. CDR3 in amino acids: CASRRGRETQYF. The DNA of the CDR3 is TGTGCCAGCAGACGAGGCCGGGAGACCCAGTACTTC.

Comments on this clonotype: In this CDR3 the conserved last residue, phenylalanine or tryptophan, is missing, so a read error is likely. The chain recombines TRBV29-1 with TRBJ2-4, with D possibly matching TRBD2 (5 bases). This CDR3 comprises 14 residues. V dropped 6 bases and J dropped 3 bases, with 15 bases sitting between them. CDR1 is SQVTM, CDR2 ANQGSEA, per germline. CDR3 in amino acids: CSVPGNLGKNIQYY. The CDR3 bases are TGCAGCGTGCCGGGGAATCTGGGCAAAAACATTCAGTACTAC.

The chain has TRBV7-9 and TRBJ2-1, with D maybe TRBD1 (6 bases). Germline V CDR1 and CDR2: SEHNR, FQNEAQ (reference sequence). The CDR3 runs 19 residues. Trimming removed 6 bases from V and 5 bases from J, with 29 bases in between. Here the CDR3 reads CASSPTPFWDNPSNNEQFF. The CDR3 DNA reads as TGTGCCAGCAGTCCGACTCCTTTCTGGGACAACCCTTCCAACAATGAGCAGTTCTTC.

This clonotype was detected a few times. This chain links TRBV29-1 with TRBJ1-1; D remains ambiguous. The CDR3 has 12 residues. CDR1 and CDR2 (germline): SQVTM, ANQGSEA. V dropped 2 bases and J dropped 7 bases, with 11 bases sitting between them. CDR3 protein: CSVERADFEAFF. DNA for the CDR3: TGCAGCGTTGAAAGGGCGGACTTTGAAGCTTTCTTT.

This clonotype occurred a few times. J is TRBJ1-2 and V is TRBV19; D is perhaps TRBD1 (6 bases). The V gene's germline CDR1 is LNHDA and CDR2 SQIVND (reference sequence). The ends were cut back, 6 bases at V and 7 bases at J, with 27 bases in the middle. The CDR3 consists of 17 residues. This CDR3 is CASREAGVLRIRRGYTF. The CDR3 DNA follows: TGTGCCAGTAGAGAAGCAGGGGTCTTGAGAATTCGGCGTGGCTACACCTTC.

The chain couples TRBV20-1 to TRBJ2-3; 12 bases are shared with TRBD2. V lost 2 bases and J lost 2; bases outside the gene matches: 14. Germline values: CDR1 DFQATT, CDR2 SNEGSKA (reference sequence). The CDR3 runs to 19 residues. In DNA form, the CDR3 reads TGCAGTGCTAGACCGTTGACTAGCGGGGGCGGCCTTTACACAGATACGCAGTATTTT. Translation gives CSARPLTSGGGLYTDTQYF.

A note on this clonotype: This likely comes from a read error, as the CDR3 has no conserved phenylalanine or tryptophan at its end. The rearrangement uses TRBV7-2 and TRBJ2-1; D not certain. Trimming removed 4 bases at V and 4 bases at J, with 5 bases between. This CDR3 spans 12 amino acids. The germline V gene has CDR1 SGHTA and CDR2 FQGNSA. The CDR3 protein is CASSSLYNEQFC. The CDR3 coding sequence is TGTGCCAGCAGCTCCCTGTACAATGAGCAGTTCTGC.

This clonotype was picked up a small number of times. The V and J genes are TRBV6-5 and TRBJ1-4; the D is unclear. The CDR3 contains 14 residues. The V end lost 6 bases, the J end lost 5 bases, and 13 bases lay between the germline ends. CDR1 MNHEY and CDR2 SVGAGI come from the germline V gene. The CDR3 region is CASSRTDRNEKLFF. CDR3 nucleotides: TGTGCCAGCAGCCGGACGGATCGCAATGAAAAACTGTTTTTT.

V is TRBV5-1 and J is TRBJ1-4; 9 positions match TRBD1. CDR1 is SGHRS and CDR2 is YFSETQ in the germline V gene. With V trimmed by 4 bases and J by 6 bases, 7 bases remained unmatched. The CDR3 is made up of 15 amino acids. The CDR3 loop is CASSPWDRDDEKLFF. In DNA form, the CDR3 reads TGCGCCAGCAGCCCGTGGGACAGGGACGATGAAAAACTGTTTTTT.

This chain uses TRBV6-6 with TRBJ2-1; 7 bases match TRBD2. Losses at the gene ends were 4 bases for V and 3 bases for J; bases not matched to a gene: 9. This CDR3 region has 16 residues. The germline gives CDR1 MNHNY, CDR2 SVGAGI (reference sequence). The CDR3 DNA is TGTGCCAGCAGTTCGAGCTCCGGGACTATCTACAATGAGCAGTTCTTC. This codes for CASSSSSGTIYNEQFF.

J is TRBJ2-1 and V is TRBV6-2 or TRBV6-3, with D uncertain. Trimming stripped 7 bases from V and 4 bases from J, with 17 bases between. Germline-derived CDR1 and CDR2 are MNHEY and SVGEGT. The CDR3 extends over 15 amino acids. CDR3 region: CASTTTPGPYNEQFF. CDR3 DNA sequence: TGTGCCAGCACCACCACCCCTGGACCTTACAATGAGCAGTTCTTC.

The chain carries TRBV18 and TRBJ1-4; D is undetermined. V was clipped by 6 bases and J by 0 bases, with 11 bases between them. The CDR3 has 15 amino acids. Germline CDR1 is KGHSH and CDR2 is LQKENI. The CDR3 region is CASSPNRATNEKLFF. The CDR3 DNA is TGTGCCAGCTCGCCGAACAGAGCAACTAATGAAAAACTGTTTTTT.

Concerning this clonotype itself: One end of the junction varies from germline; a read error may be responsible. The rearrangement uses TRBV20-1 and TRBJ1-5; D remains ambiguous. Germline lookup yields CDR1 DFQATT and CDR2 SNEGSKA (reference sequence). The CDR3 is 13 amino acids. DNA for the CDR3: TGCAGTGCTAATAGGGCTAGCAATCACCCCCAGCATTTT. Amino acids: CSANRASNHPQHF.

A word on this clonotype: Mismatch with germline at one junction end may stem from a read error. The chain is built from TRBV19 and TRBJ1-5, with D possibly being TRBD1 (5 bases). This CDR3 spans 16 amino acids. From germline, CDR1 is LNHDA and CDR2 SQIVND (reference sequence). CDR3 protein: CASSIEPLIGGDPQHF. CDR3 sequence (DNA): TGTGCTAGTAGTATAGAGCCCCTCATTGGAGGGGACCCCCAGCATTTT. Supplemented by reference TRBV19 and TRBJ1-5, the full variable domain reads DGGITQSPKYLFRKEGQNVTLSCEQNLNHDAMYWYRQDPGQGLRLIYYSQIVNDFQKGDIAEGYSVSREKKESFPLTVTSAQKNPTAFYLCASSIEPLIGGDPQHFGDGTRLSIL.